This entry concerns a single T cell receptor (beta chain). These data come from a study of blood T cell repertoires in COVID-19. Study summary: From the United States, Italy and Spain came samples of acute and convalescent COVID-19. T cells, B-cell-depleted T cells, or PBMCs supplied cDNA or gDNA.

In the original processing: Reference gene primer amplification gave nucleated cell count estimates. The data were produced by immunoSEQ multiplex PCR, yet TCRdb's version contains in-frame clones alone and is incomplete. V and J calls and clone size follow that table, whereas D and trimming were derived from the DNA. Of 75,000 to 95,000 clones in the sample, roughly four fifths were seen once. CDR3 size: 15 residues. The V gene end was trimmed by 2 bases and the J gene end by 4 bases; junction bases not matched to a gene: 5. CDR1 is SGHDT and CDR2 is YYEEEE in the germline V gene. The clonotype was recovered from a man between 60 and 75 years old with acute or convalescent COVID-19. The chain recombines TRBV5-6 with TRBJ2-1; 8 bases are a match to TRBD1. The sample taken for sequencing was peripheral blood. This CDR3 reads CASSFTGGAYNEQFF. The CDR3 nucleotides read TGTGCCAGCAGCTTTACAGGGGGTGCATACAATGAGCAGTTCTTC.